The sample holds one count of the clone carrying this T cell receptor (beta chain). This sample was taken from a study of OX40 agonist ivuxolimab in advanced cancers. At the level of the study: The study enrolled dose-escalation patients with hepatocellular carcinoma, melanoma, renal cell or head and neck cancer. In three patients, partial responses were observed, one with hepatocellular carcinoma and two with cutaneous melanoma.

TCRdb keeps only in-frame clones here, not all; method: immunoSEQ multiplex PCR. This sample has 57,000 or so clones, with approximately 84% found just once. Specimen: CD4+ or CD8+ T cells sorted from blood, collected in a trial of the OX40 agonist ivuxolimab. This TCR was sampled from an adult with an advanced solid tumor such as melanoma, head and neck, liver or kidney cancer.

CDR3 sequence: CASSLGGRAADEQYF. The CDR3 DNA reads as TGTGCCAGCAGCTTGGGCGGGAGGGCGGCCGACGAGCAGTACTTC. J is TRBJ2-7 and V is TRBV7-9, with 9 bases aligning to TRBD2. There are 15 residues in the CDR3. Germline V gene sequence: CDR1 SEHNR, CDR2 FQNEAQ (reference sequence). Trimming removed 3 bases from V and 5 bases from J; junction bases left unmatched: 8.